The entry below describes one T cell receptor (beta chain). Its specificity is unknown. The data were taken from a study of identical twins. The study, taken as a whole, reports: Models underestimated how often monozygotic twins shared out-of-frame TCR alpha. Zero-insertion analyses might be partly confounded by invariant T cells like MAIT and iNKT.

Through template switching, a universal primer site was introduced, and the cDNA contained unique molecular identifiers. MiXCR was run by TCRdb on the 5' RACE reads, yielding one entry per CDR3 protein. Of 300,000 to 400,000 distinct CDR3 sequences in the sample, around 9.7% were seen once. All donors were healthy Caucasians. The CDR3 is 18 amino acids. Trimming took 0 bases from V and 9 from J; bases not matched to a gene: 14. Germline V gene sequence: CDR1 MNHEY, CDR2 SVGAGI. Material: naive T cells sorted from blood. The chain is built from TRBV6-5 and TRBJ2-1; 10 nucleotides match TRBD2. The sequence was obtained from a woman between 45 and 65 years old in good health. CDR3 loop: CASSYSPRGSGRVTEQFF. The CDR3 DNA follows: TGTGCCAGCAGTTACTCCCCCCGGGGGAGCGGGAGGGTTACTGAGCAGTTCTTC.